The sequence of this T cell receptor (beta chain) was determined in a study of blood T cell repertoires in COVID-19. This CDR3 comprises 11 residues. Germline CDR1 reads SGHRS; CDR2 reads YFSETQ. Using immunoSEQ multiplex PCR, the repertoire was profiled, and TCRdb retains in-frame clones only, with some absent. Here the sample spans under 250,000 clones, roughly 80% being singletons. This clone was picked up a small number of times. Sequencing was carried out using peripheral blood. The clonotype comes from a woman aged 40 to 50 with COVID-19, enrolled during active disease. This rearrangement joins TRBV5-1 to TRBJ2-5, with 7 nucleotides matching TRBD2. The CDR3 nucleotides read TGCGCGGGGAGGGGTCAAGAGACCCAGTACTTC. It translates to CAGRGQETQYF.